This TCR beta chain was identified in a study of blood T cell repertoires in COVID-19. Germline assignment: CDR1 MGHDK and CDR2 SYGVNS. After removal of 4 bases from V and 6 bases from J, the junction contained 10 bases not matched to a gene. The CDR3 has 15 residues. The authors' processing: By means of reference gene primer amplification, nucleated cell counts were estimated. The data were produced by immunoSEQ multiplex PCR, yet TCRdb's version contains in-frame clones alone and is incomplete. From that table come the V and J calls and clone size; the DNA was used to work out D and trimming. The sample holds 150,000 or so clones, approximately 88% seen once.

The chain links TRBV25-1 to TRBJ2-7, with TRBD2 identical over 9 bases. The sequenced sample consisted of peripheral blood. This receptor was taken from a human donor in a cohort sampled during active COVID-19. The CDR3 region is CASSVSGSPVPEQYF. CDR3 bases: TGTGCCAGCAGTGTTAGCGGGAGCCCCGTCCCCGAGCAGTACTTC.